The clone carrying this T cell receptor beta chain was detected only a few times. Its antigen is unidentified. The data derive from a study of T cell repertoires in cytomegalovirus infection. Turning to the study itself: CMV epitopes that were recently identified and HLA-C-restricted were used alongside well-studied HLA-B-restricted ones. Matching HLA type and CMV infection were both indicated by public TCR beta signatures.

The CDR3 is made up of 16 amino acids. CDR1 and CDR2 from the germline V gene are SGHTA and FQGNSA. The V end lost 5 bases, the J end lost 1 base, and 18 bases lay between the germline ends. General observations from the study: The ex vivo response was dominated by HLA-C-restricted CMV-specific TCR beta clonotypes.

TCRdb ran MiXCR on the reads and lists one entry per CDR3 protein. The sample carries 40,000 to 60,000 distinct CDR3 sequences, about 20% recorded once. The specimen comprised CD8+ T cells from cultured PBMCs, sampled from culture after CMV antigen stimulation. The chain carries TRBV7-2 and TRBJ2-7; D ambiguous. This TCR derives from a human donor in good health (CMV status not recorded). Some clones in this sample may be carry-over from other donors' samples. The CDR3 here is CASSPSGDAWSYEQYF. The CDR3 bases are TGTGCCAGCAGCCCTTCGGGTGACGCTTGGTCCTACGAGCAGTACTTC.